This note documents a single TCR beta chain sequence. Its antigen is currently unknown. Repertoires were generated with immunoSEQ multiplex PCR, while TCRdb's copy carries only in-frame clones and drops some. The sample lists roughly 250,000 clones; 70% were seen once. The data originate from a study of cytotoxic CD8 clonotypes in ibrutinib-treated CLL. On the study more broadly: The study included about 11 relapsed/refractory and 15 treatment-naive patients; about 17 had IGHV unmutated disease. Complete response was seen in 2 patients and partial in some 25; approximately 12 progressed and around 14 stayed remitted after a median around 68 months.

General study points: Sampling schedules were unmatched across sustained-remission and progressing patients. Clonality went up at the time of ibrutinib response, stayed stable in sustained remission, and later dropped back toward its baseline level at progression.

This TCR derives from a human donor with chronic lymphocytic leukemia. This specimen was PBMCs, taken after 24 months of ibrutinib treatment.

In DNA form, the CDR3 reads TGTGCCAGCAGTTTTGGCTCTGGGGCCAACGTCCTGACTTTC. Its translation: CASSFGSGANVLTF. The chain is built from TRBV27 and TRBJ2-6; D not resolved. The V gene's germline CDR1 is MNHEY and CDR2 SMNVEV (reference sequence). The CDR3 is 14 amino acids. V lost 3 bases to trimming and J lost 0 bases, with 3 bases between them.